A few counts support the clone carrying this T cell receptor (beta chain). Its antigen is not identified. This sample is drawn from a study of T cells in Graves' hyperthyroidism and ophthalmopathy. The study's findings and limits: The model identified upcoming ophthalmopathy a median about 6.5 months ahead of onset. Also found in blood were most expanded thyroid clonotypes above 0.001.

Patients aged 18 to 65 had newly diagnosed hyperthyroidism lasting under 2 months. Amplification yielded TCR beta CDR3 regions, with RNA transcripts as the source. TCR CDR3 underwent first-round RT-PCR with the HTBI primer set. TCRdb called the multiplex PCR reads again in MiXCR, with one record for every CDR3 protein. The table lists around 720,000 distinct CDR3 sequences, roughly a third of them singletons. CDR1 is LGHNA, CDR2 YSLEER, per germline. V was pared by 3 bases and J by 2 bases, with 3 bases of the junction left unmatched. CDR3 length: 14 residues. This sequence joins TRBV4-3 and TRBJ2-7, with 8 bases matching TRBD1. The material sequenced was blood. The receptor was isolated from a woman aged 40 to 50 with Graves' hyperthyroidism. The CDR3 region is CASSQRTGTYEQYF. The CDR3 bases are TGCGCCAGCAGCCAGCGGACAGGGACCTACGAGCAGTACTTC.